One sample yielded the 11 T cell receptor beta chains listed below, sequenced in a study of identical twins. TCRdb redid the calling of the 5' RACE reads with MiXCR, one entry per CDR3 protein. The table has 400,000 to 500,000 distinct CDR3 sequences, approximately 18% seen once; the top ten hold 9% to 15%. Sequencing was carried out using naive T cells sorted from blood. All receptors come from a man in his fifties in good health.

This clonotype was found many times. The CDR3 sequence is CASSQGQGIDEQYF. In DNA, the CDR3 is TGCGCCAGCAGCCAGGGACAGGGGATCGACGAGCAGTACTTC. This chain joins TRBV4-3 and TRBJ2-7; 10 nucleotides match TRBD1. This CDR3 spans 14 amino acids. V lost 3 bases, J lost 5 bases, and 4 bases stayed unmatched. The germline CDR1 and CDR2 sequences are LGHNA and YSLEER.

J is TRBJ1-5 and V is TRBV25-1; D uncertain. V lost 5 bases and J lost 5, with 10 bases in between. There are 13 residues in the CDR3. Germline CDR1 and CDR2: MGHDK and SYGVNS. The chain's CDR3 is CASSSTRDQPQHF. CDR3 nucleotides: TGTGCCAGCAGTTCAACGAGGGATCAGCCCCAGCATTTT.

Ten or more counts support this clonotype. V is TRBV7-2 and J is TRBJ2-7; 11 bases agree with TRBD2. Per germline, CDR1 SGHTA and CDR2 FQGNSA. The CDR3 extends over 17 amino acids. The V segment lost 3 bases and the J segment 1 base; nucleotides outside the gene matches: 8. The CDR3 region has the DNA TGTGCCAGCAGCTTGGTAACTAGCGGGAGAATATCCTACGAGCAGTACTTC. Translated: CASSLVTSGRISYEQYF.

This clonotype was seen a few times. This chain joins TRBV5-6 and TRBJ2-1; D uncertain. Germline-derived CDR1 and CDR2 are SGHDT and YYEEEE. V was pared by 4 bases and J by 9 bases, with 8 bases between. The CDR3 sequence is 11 residues long. The CDR3 region has the DNA TGTGCCAGCAGCCGCGTGGTTGAGCAGTTCTTC. Protein product: CASSRVVEQFF. The complete variable domain, with remaining parts taken from reference TRBV5-6 and TRBJ2-1, reads DAGVTQSPTHLIKTRGQQVTLRCSPKSGHDTVSWYQQALGQGPQFIFQYYEEEERQRGNFPDRFSGHQFPNYSSELNVNALLLGDSALYLCASSRVVEQFFGPGTRLTVL.

The V and J genes are TRBV4-1 and TRBJ1-2; the match to TRBD1 covers 7 bases. The J segment lost 7 bases and the V segment lost 3 bases, leaving 5 bases of the junction unmatched. The CDR3 is 13 residues long. From germline, CDR1 is MGHRA and CDR2 YSYEKL. The CDR3 here is CASSQENRGGYTF. As DNA, the CDR3 is TGCGCCAGCAGCCAGGAAAACAGGGGTGGCTACACCTTC.

This clonotype was counted ten times or more. V is TRBV5-1 and J is TRBJ1-5; no firm D call. V shed 1 base and J shed 6 bases, with 8 bases lying between them. From germline, CDR1 is SGHRS and CDR2 YFSETQ. The CDR3 sequence is 13 residues long. CDR3 region: CASSLSLGQPQHF. For the CDR3, the DNA is TGCGCCAGCAGCTTGAGCCTGGGTCAGCCCCAGCATTTT.

This clonotype was counted ten times or more. V usage is TRBV3-1 and J usage is TRBJ1-1; D is ambiguous. In germline, CDR1 is LGHDT, CDR2 YNNKEL (reference sequence). The CDR3 consists of 13 residues. V was trimmed by 4 bases and J by 7 bases, leaving 13 bases between them. In nucleotides, the CDR3 is TGTGCCAGCAGCCCAGACGCTGTCAGTGAAGCTTTCTTT. This sequence encodes CASSPDAVSEAFF.

This clonotype was observed a handful of times. V usage is TRBV5-1 and J usage is TRBJ2-1; a weak D match, TRBD1 (5 bases). From germline, CDR1 is SGHRS and CDR2 YFSETQ. Trimming removed 7 bases from V and 9 bases from J, with 11 bases in between. There are 11 residues in the CDR3. The CDR3 protein is CASGLGVEQFF. CDR3 in DNA: TGCGCCAGCGGGTTAGGGGTTGAGCAGTTCTTC.

This clonotype was detected a few times. CDR3 loop: CASGGPRDTQYF. CDR3 in DNA: TGTGCCAGCGGTGGGCCGAGAGATACGCAGTATTTT. The V gene is TRBV6-5, the J gene TRBJ2-3, with D unresolved. Per the germline V gene, CDR1 is MNHEY and CDR2 is SVGAGI. V shed 8 bases and J shed 5 bases, with 11 bases lying between them. The CDR3 length is 12 residues.

The CDR3 spells CASTFRGLVMDEQFF. CDR3 sequence (DNA): TGTGCCAGCACTTTCCGGGGACTAGTAATGGATGAGCAGTTCTTC. The chain combines TRBV12-3 or TRBV12-4 with TRBJ2-1; TRBD2 agrees at 8 bases. The CDR3 spans 15 residues. V was pared by 7 bases and J by 8 bases, with 13 bases of the junction left unmatched.

The V call is TRBV6-2 or TRBV6-3, the J call TRBJ1-5, with TRBD1 as a possible D gene (6 bases). The CDR3 totals 15 residues. The V and J ends lost 2 bases and 2 bases respectively, with 10 bases between them. CDR1 is MNHEY, CDR2 SVGEGT, per germline. CDR3: CASSYIQGGNQPQHF. As DNA, the CDR3 is TGTGCCAGCAGTTACATACAGGGAGGCAATCAGCCCCAGCATTTT.